The entry that follows covers one TCR beta chain sequence. The antigen is unknown. This sample is drawn from a study of tumor and adjacent non-tumor tissue in lung cancer. The CDR3 extends over 14 amino acids. Germline lookup yields CDR1 SQVTM and CDR2 ANQGSEA. The library came from three nested PCR rounds adapted from ARM-PCR protocols. One entry per CDR3 protein, called by TCRdb with MiXCR from the multiplex PCR reads. Among more than 85,000 distinct CDR3 sequences, 50% to 70% were seen once, and the ten largest hold about 20%. The study, taken as a whole, reports: Normal lung showed higher cumulative top 100 clone frequency than tumor. Higher tumor TCR diversity was associated with shorter survival.

No cell sorting was done before RNA was extracted from the tissue. This non-tumor lung sample came from over 3 cm beyond the tumor edge. Newly diagnosed lung cancer patients had thoracic surgery in China, August–late 2014, without prior chemotherapy. The chain is built from TRBV29-1 and TRBJ2-2, with 9 bases aligning to TRBD1. Sequenced sample: distant non-tumor lung tissue. The sequence was obtained from a man aged 55-75 years with non-small cell lung cancer. This chain's CDR3 is CCLKDRGGPGELFF. The CDR3 region has the DNA TGCTGCCTAAAGGACAGGGGAGGGCCCGGGGAGCTGTTTTTT.